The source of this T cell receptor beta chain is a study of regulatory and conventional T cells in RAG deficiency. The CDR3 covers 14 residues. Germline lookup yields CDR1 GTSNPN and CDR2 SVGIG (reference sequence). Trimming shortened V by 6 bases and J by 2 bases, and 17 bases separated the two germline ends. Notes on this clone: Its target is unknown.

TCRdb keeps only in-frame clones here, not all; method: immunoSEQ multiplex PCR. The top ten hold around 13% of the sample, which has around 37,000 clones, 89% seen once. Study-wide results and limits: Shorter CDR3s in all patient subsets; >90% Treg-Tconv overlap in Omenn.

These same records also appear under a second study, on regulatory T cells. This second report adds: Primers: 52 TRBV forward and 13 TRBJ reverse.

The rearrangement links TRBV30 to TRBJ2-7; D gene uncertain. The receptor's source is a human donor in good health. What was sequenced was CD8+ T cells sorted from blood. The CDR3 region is CACQDSFLTYEQYF. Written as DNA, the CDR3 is TGTGCCTGCCAAGACTCGTTCCTAACCTACGAGCAGTACTTC. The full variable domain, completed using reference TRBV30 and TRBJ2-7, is SQTIHQWPATLVQPVGSPLSLECTVEGTSNPNLYWYRQAAGRGLQLLFYSVGIGQISSEVPQNLSASRPQDRQFILSSKKLLLSDSGFYLCACQDSFLTYEQYFGPGTRLTVT.